This T cell receptor (beta chain) was sequenced for a study of T-cell memory formation after mild COVID-19. Study-level findings and limits: Contracting CD4+ clones sat mainly in CM and EM; CD8+ in EMRA. Contracting clones, day 15 to 85, had balanced CD4/CD8, and later expanders favored CD4+.

After 5'RACE with constant-segment primers, TCR alpha and TCR beta cDNA libraries carrying sample barcodes and UMIs were obtained. Using its own MiXCR run on the 5' RACE reads, TCRdb lists one record per CDR3 protein. Among 250,000 to 350,000 distinct CDR3 sequences listed, roughly 15% were seen once. This clonotype has just a few counts. The antigen is not known. With 0 bases removed from V and 4 bases from J, the gap between germline ends came to 15 bases. This CDR3 has 16 residues. CDR1 is SGHKS, CDR2 YYEKEE, per germline (reference sequence). The material sequenced was PBMCs or a T cell subset sorted from them (not recorded which). This sequence originates from a man aged 18 to 30 who had mild COVID-19 (a few samples of this study predate the infection). Cell type and time point are not known. The chain uses TRBV5-5 and TRBJ2-3; weak D call: TRBD2 (7 bases). The CDR3, as DNA: TGTGCCAGCAGCTTGGTTAGGGGGGGCCGGGCAGATACGCAGTATTTT. Amino acid sequence: CASSLVRGGRADTQYF.